This T cell receptor (beta chain) derives from a study of blood T cell repertoires in COVID-19. At the level of the study: Acute and convalescent COVID-19 samples came from the United States, Italy and Spain. T cells, B-cell-depleted T cells, or PBMCs supplied cDNA or gDNA.

This CDR3 is 16 amino acids long. Looked up from germline, CDR1 is LNHDA and CDR2 is SQIVND (reference sequence). V was trimmed by 3 bases and J by 2 bases, leaving 11 bases between them. Authors' analysis steps: Nucleated cell number was recorded as an estimate derived from reference gene primer amplification. Clones were sequenced by immunoSEQ multiplex PCR, and TCRdb holds only the in-frame ones, with some missing. V and J calls and clone size are those listed in that table; D and trimming were worked out from the DNA. The sample lists some 29,000 clones, roughly 90% occurring once. This clone was detected once.

The chain carries TRBV19 and TRBJ2-6; D is perhaps TRBD1 (6 bases). The sequenced material came from peripheral blood. This clonotype originated in a human donor in a cohort sampled during active COVID-19. The CDR3 DNA reads as TGTGCCAGTAGTATCACTGGGACACCTGGGGCCAACGTCCTGACTTTC. Encoded protein: CASSITGTPGANVLTF. Supplemented by reference TRBV19 and TRBJ2-6, the full variable domain reads DGGITQSPKYLFRKEGQNVTLSCEQNLNHDAMYWYRQDPGQGLRLIYYSQIVNDFQKGDIAEGYSVSREKKESFPLTVTSAQKNPTAFYLCASSITGTPGANVLTFGAGSRLTVL.